The 15 T cell receptor beta chains reported below all come from one sample, sequenced in a study of control samples from healthy donors and cancer patients. Generated by immunoSEQ multiplex PCR, the TCRdb table keeps only in-frame clones and is missing some. The sample lists about 130,000 clones; over 75% were seen once. The sample taken for sequencing was blood. The receptors stem from a man aged 50 to 59 in good health.

The rearrangement links TRBV9 to TRBJ2-2; D not resolved. Germline CDR1 reads SGDLS; CDR2 reads YYNGEE. The germline V and J ends were trimmed by 3 bases and 8 bases, with 8 bases remaining between them. The CDR3 loop spans 12 amino acids. The DNA of the CDR3 is TGTGCCAGCAGCGCTTGGCAGGGGGAGCTGTTTTTT. As protein: CASSAWQGELFF. The whole variable domain, filled in from reference TRBV9 and TRBJ2-2, reads DSGVTQTPKHLITATGQRVTLRCSPRSGDLSVYWYQQSLDQGLQFLIQYYNGEERAKGNILERFSAQQFPDLHSELNLSSLELGDSALYFCASSAWQGELFFGEGSRLTVL.

V gene TRBV19 combines with J gene TRBJ1-6; D is unresolved. The V and J ends lost 6 bases and 7 bases respectively, with 16 bases between them. The CDR3 has 15 amino acids. Germline V CDR1 and CDR2: LNHDA, SQIVND (reference sequence). The CDR3 sequence is CASSTLSDGNSPLHF. CDR3 DNA sequence: TGTGCCAGTAGCACTCTCTCGGACGGGAATTCACCCCTCCACTTT.

This chain joins TRBV2 and TRBJ1-2, with 7 bases aligning to TRBD1. The V gene end was trimmed by 5 bases and the J gene end by 7 bases; junction bases not matched to a gene: 7. CDR1 and CDR2 (germline): SNHLY, FYNNEI. The CDR3 has 13 amino acids. In DNA form, the CDR3 reads TGTGCCAGCAGTAAGGGGGCTGGAGCTGGCTACACCTTC. It encodes CASSKGAGAGYTF.

The gene calls are TRBV28 and TRBJ2-7; D may be TRBD1 or TRBD2 (5 bases each). V was pared by 3 bases and J by 0 bases, with 12 bases between. Per germline, CDR1 MDHEN and CDR2 SYDVKM. The CDR3 contains 15 residues. CDR3 protein: CASSLMGRSSYEQYF. CDR3 nucleotides: TGTGCCAGCAGTTTGATGGGACGGAGCTCCTACGAGCAGTACTTC.

V is TRBV4-1 and J is TRBJ2-7; 7 bases are shared with TRBD1. The ends lost 3 bases at V and 3 bases at J; junction bases unmatched: 8. Germline V lookup: CDR1 MGHRA, CDR2 YSYEKL. The CDR3 covers 15 residues. Written as DNA, the CDR3 is TGCGCCAGCAGCCAGGGCCAACAGGGGAACTACGAGCAGTACTTC. Its translation: CASSQGQQGNYEQYF.

The V gene is TRBV4-1, the J gene TRBJ2-7, with 9 bases matching TRBD1. Trimming cost V 1 base and J 1 base; bases outside gene matches: 5. Germline assignment: CDR1 MGHRA and CDR2 YSYEKL. The CDR3 is made up of 16 amino acids. The CDR3 sequence is CASSQGDRVISYEQYF. The CDR3 DNA is TGCGCCAGCAGCCAAGGGGACAGGGTTATTTCCTACGAGCAGTACTTC.

The rearrangement uses TRBV2 and TRBJ1-1, with no clear D. Germline CDR1 is SNHLY and CDR2 is FYNNEI. CDR3 length: 15 amino acids. Trimming left V 5 bases short and J 1 base short, with 14 bases between. The CDR3 coding sequence is TGTGCCAGCAGTTTTTCCACTGACGGGAACACTGAAGCTTTCTTT. Translation gives CASSFSTDGNTEAFF. Combining the CDR3 with reference TRBV2 and TRBJ1-1 gives the whole variable domain EPEVTQTPSHQVTQMGQEVILRCVPISNHLYFYWYRQILGQKVEFLVSFYNNEISEKSEIFDDQFSVERPDGSNFTLKIRSTKLEDSAMYFCASSFSTDGNTEAFFGQGTRLTVV.

V gene TRBV10-2 combines with J gene TRBJ2-7; D is uncertain. The germline V gene encodes CDR1 WSHSY and CDR2 SAAADI. The germline V and J ends were trimmed by 0 bases and 0 bases, with 6 bases remaining between them. The length of the CDR3 is 14 residues. The CDR3 nucleotides are TGCGCCAGCAGTGAGTCACAGAGCTCCTACGAGCAGTACTTC. It is translated as CASSESQSSYEQYF.

This sequence joins TRBV4-1 and TRBJ1-2, with D possibly TRBD1 on 5 matching bases. V was cut by 2 bases and J by 8 bases, with 18 bases left in between. CDR3 length: 15 residues. Germline assignment: CDR1 MGHRA and CDR2 YSYEKL. The CDR3 reads CASSQPFQRGVGYTF. CDR3 DNA: TGCGCCAGCAGCCAACCTTTTCAGAGGGGCGTGGGCTACACCTTC.

V is TRBV15 and J is TRBJ1-4; D remains unclear. CDR1 is LNHNV, CDR2 YYDKDF, per germline (reference sequence). Trimming pared 0 bases from V and 8 bases from J, leaving 16 bases between. The CDR3 loop spans 16 amino acids. The CDR3 protein is CATSRDQEGSGEKLFF. The CDR3 region has the DNA TGTGCCACCAGCAGAGATCAGGAGGGATCAGGAGAAAAACTGTTTTTT.

J is TRBJ2-2 and V is TRBV6-1; D ambiguous. Germline V gives CDR1 MNHNS, CDR2 SASEGT. The V and J ends lost 4 bases and 0 bases respectively, with 12 bases between them. The CDR3 is 16 amino acids. CDR3 DNA sequence: TGTGCCAGCAGTGCGAACTTTAACCCGAACACCGGGGAGCTGTTTTTT. Translating gives CASSANFNPNTGELFF.

The chain couples TRBV5-1 to TRBJ1-2; a possible D gene is TRBD1 (5 bases). Deletions cut 0 bases from V and 2 bases from J, with 5 bases between. Germline CDR1 reads SGHRS; CDR2 reads YFSETQ. This CDR3 has 13 residues. CDR3: CASSLDRNYGYTF. CDR3 sequence (DNA): TGCGCCAGCAGCTTGGACAGGAACTATGGCTACACCTTC.

The chain has TRBV19 and TRBJ2-2, with D maybe TRBD2 (5 bases). The CDR3 is 16 amino acids. The germline gives CDR1 LNHDA, CDR2 SQIVND (reference sequence). Trimming cost V 1 base and J 6 bases, with 15 bases left between them. This chain's CDR3 is CASSIVEGFWAGELFF. The CDR3 bases are TGTGCCAGTAGTATAGTTGAGGGATTCTGGGCCGGGGAGCTGTTTTTT.

The genes are TRBV4-1 and TRBJ1-2, with 12 nucleotides matching TRBD1. Germline assignment: CDR1 MGHRA and CDR2 YSYEKL. This CDR3 region has 17 residues. The V gene end was trimmed by 1 base and the J gene end by 5 bases; junction bases not matched to a gene: 8. CDR3: CASSQGGTGGGRYGYTF. The CDR3 region has the DNA TGCGCCAGCAGCCAAGGGGGGACAGGGGGCGGTAGATATGGCTACACCTTC.

CDR3 nucleotides: TGTGCCAGCAGTTCCGGGACAGGGGTACAAGAGACCCAGTACTTC. Translation: CASSSGTGVQETQYF. The V gene is TRBV2, the J gene TRBJ2-5; 10 bases match TRBD1. The CDR3 covers 15 residues. Germline assignment: CDR1 SNHLY and CDR2 FYNNEI. V trimming: 5 bases; J trimming: 2 bases; junction bases outside the gene matches: 5.